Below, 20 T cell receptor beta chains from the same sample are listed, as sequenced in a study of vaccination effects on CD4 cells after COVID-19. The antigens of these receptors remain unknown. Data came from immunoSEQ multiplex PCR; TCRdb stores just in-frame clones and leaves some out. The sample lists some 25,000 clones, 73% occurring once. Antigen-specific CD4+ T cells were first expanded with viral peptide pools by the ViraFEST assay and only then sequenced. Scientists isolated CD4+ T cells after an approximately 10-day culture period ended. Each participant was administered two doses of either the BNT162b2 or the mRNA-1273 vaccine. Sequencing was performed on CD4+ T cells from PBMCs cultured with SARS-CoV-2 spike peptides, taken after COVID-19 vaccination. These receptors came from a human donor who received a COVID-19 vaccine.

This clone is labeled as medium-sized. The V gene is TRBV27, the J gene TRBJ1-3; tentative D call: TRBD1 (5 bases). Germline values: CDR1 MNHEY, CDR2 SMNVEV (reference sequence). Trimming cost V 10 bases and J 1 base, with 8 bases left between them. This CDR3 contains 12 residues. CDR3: CATQGSGNTIYF. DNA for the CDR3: TGTGCCACCCAGGGTTCTGGAAACACCATATATTTT.

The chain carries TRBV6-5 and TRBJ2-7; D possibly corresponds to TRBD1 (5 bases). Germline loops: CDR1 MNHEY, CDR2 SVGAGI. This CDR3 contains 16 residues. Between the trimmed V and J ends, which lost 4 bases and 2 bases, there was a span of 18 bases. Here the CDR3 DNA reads TGTGCCAGCAGTTCTTCCCGACCCGACAGACCCTACGAGCAGTACTTC. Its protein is CASSSSRPDRPYEQYF.

CDR3 coding DNA: TGTGCCAGCAGGGTCAGTAGAGGGCCCACCGGGGAGCTGTTTTTT. It yields the protein CASRVSRGPTGELFF. J is TRBJ2-2 and V is TRBV7-2; the D gene is possibly TRBD2 (5 bases). Per the germline V gene, CDR1 is SGHTA and CDR2 is FQGNSA. The germline V and J ends were trimmed by 6 bases and 4 bases, with 15 bases remaining between them. CDR3 length: 15 residues.

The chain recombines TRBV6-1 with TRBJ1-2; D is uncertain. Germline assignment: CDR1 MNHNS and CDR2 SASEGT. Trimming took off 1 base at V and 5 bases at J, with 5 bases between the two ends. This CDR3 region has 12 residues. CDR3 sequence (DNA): TGTGCCAGCAGTGAAGAGGTGTATGGCTACACCTTC. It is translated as CASSEEVYGYTF.

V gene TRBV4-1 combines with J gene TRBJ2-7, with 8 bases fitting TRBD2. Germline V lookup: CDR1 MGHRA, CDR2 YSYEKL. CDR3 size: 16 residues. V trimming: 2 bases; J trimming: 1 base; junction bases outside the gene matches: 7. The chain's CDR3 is CASSQSGGGGSYEQYF. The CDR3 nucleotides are TGCGCCAGCAGCCAAAGCGGGGGCGGAGGATCCTACGAGCAGTACTTC.

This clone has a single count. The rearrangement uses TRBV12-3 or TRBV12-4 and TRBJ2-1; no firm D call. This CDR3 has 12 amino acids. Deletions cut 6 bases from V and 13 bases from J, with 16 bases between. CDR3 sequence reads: CASRKSGFDQFF. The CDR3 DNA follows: TGTGCCAGCAGAAAATCAGGCTTCGATCAGTTCTTC.

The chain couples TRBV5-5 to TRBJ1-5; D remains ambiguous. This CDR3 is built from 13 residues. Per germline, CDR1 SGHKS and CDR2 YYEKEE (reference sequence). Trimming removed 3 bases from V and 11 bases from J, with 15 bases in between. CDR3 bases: TGTGCCAGCAGCTCCGAAATACTCGCGGCCCAGCATTTT. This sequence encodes CASSSEILAAQHF.

The CDR3 loop reads CASREMGGLYTGELFF. The CDR3 bases are TGCGCCAGCAGGGAGATGGGGGGTCTATACACCGGGGAGCTGTTTTTT. The V and J genes are TRBV5-1 and TRBJ2-2, with a possible D match to TRBD2 (6 bases). There are 16 residues in the CDR3. Germline loops: CDR1 SGHRS, CDR2 YFSETQ. Trimming removed 5 bases from V and 3 bases from J, with 17 bases in between.

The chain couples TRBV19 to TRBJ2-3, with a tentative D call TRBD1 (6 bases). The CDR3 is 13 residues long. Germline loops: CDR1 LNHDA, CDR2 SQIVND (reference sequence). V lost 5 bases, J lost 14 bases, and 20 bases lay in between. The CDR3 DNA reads TGTGCCAGTAGTCCCGACCTACAGGGTACTCGGTATTTT. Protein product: CASSPDLQGTRYF.

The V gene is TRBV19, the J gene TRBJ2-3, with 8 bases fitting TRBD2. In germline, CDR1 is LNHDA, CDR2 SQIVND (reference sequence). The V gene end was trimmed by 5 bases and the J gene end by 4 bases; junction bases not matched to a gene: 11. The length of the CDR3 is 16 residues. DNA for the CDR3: TGTGCCAGTAGTTATAGACCGGGACTAGTATCAGATACGCAGTATTTT. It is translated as CASSYRPGLVSDTQYF.

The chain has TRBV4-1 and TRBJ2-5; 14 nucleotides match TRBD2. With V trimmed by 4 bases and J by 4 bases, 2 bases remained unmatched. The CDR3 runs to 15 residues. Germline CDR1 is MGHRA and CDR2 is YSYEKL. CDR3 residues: CASSPGLAGGETQYF. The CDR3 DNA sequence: TGCGCCAGCAGCCCCGGACTAGCGGGAGGAGAGACCCAGTACTTC.

In DNA, the CDR3 is TGCGCCAGCAGTACGACCCGATCTAACTATGGCTACACCTTC. This sequence encodes CASSTTRSNYGYTF. The rearrangement joins TRBV5-1 to TRBJ1-2, with no clear D. The CDR3 loop spans 14 amino acids. Germline V lookup: CDR1 SGHRS, CDR2 YFSETQ. Deletions cut 5 bases from V and 0 bases from J, with 11 bases between.

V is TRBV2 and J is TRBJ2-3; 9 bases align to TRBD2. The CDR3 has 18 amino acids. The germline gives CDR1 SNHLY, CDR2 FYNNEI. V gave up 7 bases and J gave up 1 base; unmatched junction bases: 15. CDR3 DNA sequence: TGTGCCAGCATGGGTGGGGCGGGGGGGCCTGTTGGCACAGATACGCAGTATTTT. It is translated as CASMGGAGGPVGTDTQYF.

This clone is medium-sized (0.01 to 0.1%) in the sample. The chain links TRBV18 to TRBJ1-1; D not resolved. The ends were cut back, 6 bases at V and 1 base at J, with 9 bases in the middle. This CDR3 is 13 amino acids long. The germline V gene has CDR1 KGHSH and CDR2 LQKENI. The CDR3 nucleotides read TGTGCCAGCTCTCGCGCGGGGAACACTGAAGCTTTCTTT. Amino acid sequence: CASSRAGNTEAFF. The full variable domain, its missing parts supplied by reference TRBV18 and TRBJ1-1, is NAGVMQNPRHLVRRRGQEARLRCSPMKGHSHVYWYRQLPEEGLKFMVYLQKENIIDESGMPKERFSAEFPKEGPSILRIQQVVRGDSAAYFCASSRAGNTEAFFGQGTRLTVV.

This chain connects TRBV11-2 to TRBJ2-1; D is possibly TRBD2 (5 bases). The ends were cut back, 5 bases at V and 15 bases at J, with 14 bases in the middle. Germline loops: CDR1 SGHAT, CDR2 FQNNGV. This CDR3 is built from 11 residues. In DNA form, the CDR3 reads TGTGCCAGCAGCCTGAGTCGGGGTCCGTTCTTC. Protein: CASSLSRGPFF.

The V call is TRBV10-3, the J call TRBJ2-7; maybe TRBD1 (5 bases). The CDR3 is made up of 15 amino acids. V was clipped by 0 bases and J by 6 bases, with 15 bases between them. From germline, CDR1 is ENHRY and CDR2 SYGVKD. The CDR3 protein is CAISESTPGQGEQYF. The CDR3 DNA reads TGTGCCATCAGTGAGTCGACTCCAGGGCAAGGCGAGCAGTACTTC.

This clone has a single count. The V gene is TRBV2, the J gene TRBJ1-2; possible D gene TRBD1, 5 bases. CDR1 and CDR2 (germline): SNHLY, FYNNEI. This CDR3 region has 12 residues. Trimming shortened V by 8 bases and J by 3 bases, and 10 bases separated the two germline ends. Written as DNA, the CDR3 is TGTGCCAGCCGGCTGGGGGACTATGGCTACACCTTC. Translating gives CASRLGDYGYTF.

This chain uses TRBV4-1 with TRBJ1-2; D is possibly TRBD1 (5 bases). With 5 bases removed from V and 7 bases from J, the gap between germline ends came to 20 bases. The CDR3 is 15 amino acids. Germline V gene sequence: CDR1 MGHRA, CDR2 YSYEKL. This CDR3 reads CASSARTEGVGGYTF. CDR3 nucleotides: TGCGCCAGCAGCGCCCGGACGGAAGGGGTTGGTGGCTACACCTTC.

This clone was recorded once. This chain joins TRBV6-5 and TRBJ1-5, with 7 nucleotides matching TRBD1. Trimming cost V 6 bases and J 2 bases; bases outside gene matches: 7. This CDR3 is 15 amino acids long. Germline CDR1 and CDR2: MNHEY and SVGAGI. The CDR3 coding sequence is TGTGCCAGCAGACCCAGGGGGGGCGGCAATCAGCCCCAGCATTTT. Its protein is CASRPRGGGNQPQHF.

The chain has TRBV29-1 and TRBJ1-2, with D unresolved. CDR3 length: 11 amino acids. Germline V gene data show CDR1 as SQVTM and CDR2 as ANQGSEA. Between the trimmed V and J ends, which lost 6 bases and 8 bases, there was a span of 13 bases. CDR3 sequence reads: CSVGENTGYTF. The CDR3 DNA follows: TGCAGCGTGGGAGAAAATACGGGCTACACCTTC.